This T cell receptor beta chain originates from a study of cytomegalovirus exposure and HLA in healthy donors (dated by TCRdb to about 2017). Broadly, across the study: According to a later analysis, one platform produced both the roughly 110 validation repertoires and the 666 repertoires of the first cohort. To predict cytomegalovirus infection status, the study combined high-throughput TCR immunosequencing, statistical association of individual TCRs with disease status, and machine learning. The study aimed to test whether cataloging public T cell receptors could reveal signatures of past pathogen exposure. A separate validation cohort of 90 to 150 different subjects was used in addition to the approximately 610-subject first cohort.

The donors belonged to the validation cohort of 120 subjects, which was separate from the roughly 670-subject first cohort. The germline V gene yields KGHSH for CDR1 and LQKENI for CDR2. From the cysteine through the phenylalanine, the CDR3 covers 16 amino acids. Only CDR3 DNA is held: 48 bases, read in frame from base 1. Here V drops 2 bases and J drops 2 bases, and the junction holds 7 bases not matched to any gene. The protocol used for the library was the immunoSEQ multiplex PCR assay. On the study's bioinformatics: A statistical classification framework was developed to diagnose cytomegalovirus status using the catalog of TCR beta chain sequences. Entries here come from immuneACCESS through TCRdb and include only in-frame sequences with V and J called. Some clones fail to appear in such tables; in the studies checked, an unresolved V gene covers under half of the shortfall, and the cause of the remainder is unknown. D and trimming were read from the DNA, whereas the V and J calls and clone size are those reported in that table. A total of 150,000 to 180,000 clones appear in this sample, roughly 90% of them only once. Of the sample, about a fifth is held by the ten largest clones.

Results and caveats for the whole study, not just this receptor: Cytomegalovirus status was reported to be diagnosed by the classifier with high specificity and sensitivity in both the original and validation cohorts. Most TCR sequences were observed very rarely across donors, whereas some public TCRs were present in many individuals. The authors suggested that the approach could potentially be extended to other disease states and immunological phenotypes. A later analysis found that TCRs clustered in the first cohort also tended to co-occur in the roughly 120 validation repertoires, with roughly 95% of cluster scores above 0. A few of the identified cytomegalovirus-associated TCR beta chains were confirmed in vitro to be specific for cytomegalovirus antigens. In the study, roughly 160 TCR beta chains were listed as associated with cytomegalovirus. A later analysis had no HLA typing for the validation cohort, so co-occurrence there was scored across all 120 repertoires.

The count of this clone is one. Which antigen it targets is not known. No qualities accompany the bases; no much larger clone lies one base away. The receptor chain draws on TRBV18 and TRBJ1-2; TRBD1 fits 8 bases in the junction. Sequenced input: PBMCs. This receptor was identified in a man aged 18 to 30 in good health and CMV-seropositive. The base sequence is TGTGCCAGCTCACCAAACAGGGGGAAGGTGAACTATGGCTACACCTTC. Translated, it gives CASSPNRGKVNYGYTF.